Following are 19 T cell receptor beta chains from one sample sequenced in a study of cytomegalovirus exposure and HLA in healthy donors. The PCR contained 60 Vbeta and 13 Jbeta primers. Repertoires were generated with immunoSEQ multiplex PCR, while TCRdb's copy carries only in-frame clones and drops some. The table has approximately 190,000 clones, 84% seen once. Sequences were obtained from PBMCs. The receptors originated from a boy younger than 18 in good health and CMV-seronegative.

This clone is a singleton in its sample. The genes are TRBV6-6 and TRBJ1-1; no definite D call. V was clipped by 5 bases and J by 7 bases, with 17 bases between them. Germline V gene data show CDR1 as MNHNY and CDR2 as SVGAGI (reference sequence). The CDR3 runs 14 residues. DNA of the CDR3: TGTGCCAGCAGTCCGCAGATTTCCGAATTTGAAGCTTTCTTT. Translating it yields CASSPQISEFEAFF.

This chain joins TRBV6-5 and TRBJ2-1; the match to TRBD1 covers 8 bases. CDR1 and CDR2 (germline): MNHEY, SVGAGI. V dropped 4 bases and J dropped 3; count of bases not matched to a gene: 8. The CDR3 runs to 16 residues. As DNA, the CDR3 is TGTGCCAGCAGTTCACAAGCAGGGGGCCTCTACAATGAGCAGTTCTTC. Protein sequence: CASSSQAGGLYNEQFF.

CDR3 amino acids: CASRPTGAGEKLFF. As DNA, the CDR3 is TGTGCCAGCAGACCTACAGGGGCAGGTGAAAAACTGTTTTTT. The V call is TRBV11-2, the J call TRBJ1-4; 7 bases match TRBD1. After removal of 6 bases from V and 7 bases from J, the junction contained 8 bases not matched to a gene. Germline values: CDR1 SGHAT, CDR2 FQNNGV. CDR3 size: 14 residues.

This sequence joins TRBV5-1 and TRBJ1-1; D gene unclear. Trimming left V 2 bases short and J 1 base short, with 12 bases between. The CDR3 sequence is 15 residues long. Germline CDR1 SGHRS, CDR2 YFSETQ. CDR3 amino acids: CASSLRQRGNTEAFF. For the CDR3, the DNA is TGCGCCAGCAGCTTACGCCAACGGGGGAACACTGAAGCTTTCTTT.

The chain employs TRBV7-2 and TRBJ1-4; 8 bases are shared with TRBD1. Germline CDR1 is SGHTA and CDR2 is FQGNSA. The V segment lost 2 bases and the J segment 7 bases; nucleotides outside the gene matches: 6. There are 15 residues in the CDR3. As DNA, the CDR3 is TGTGCCAGCAGCTTAATTCCAGGGGGCGGTGAAAAACTGTTTTTT. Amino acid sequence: CASSLIPGGGEKLFF.

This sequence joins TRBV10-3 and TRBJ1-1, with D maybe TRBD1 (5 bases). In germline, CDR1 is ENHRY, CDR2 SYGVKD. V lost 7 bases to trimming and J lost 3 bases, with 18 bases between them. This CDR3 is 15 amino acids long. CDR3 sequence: CAITDPGGGYTEAFF. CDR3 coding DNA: TGTGCCATCACTGACCCCGGCGGGGGATACACTGAAGCTTTCTTT.

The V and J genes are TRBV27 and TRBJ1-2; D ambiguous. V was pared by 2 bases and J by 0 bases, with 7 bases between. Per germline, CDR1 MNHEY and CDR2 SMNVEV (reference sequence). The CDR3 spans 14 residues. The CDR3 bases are TGTGCCAGCAGTTTACAGAATTCTAACTATGGCTACACCTTC. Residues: CASSLQNSNYGYTF.

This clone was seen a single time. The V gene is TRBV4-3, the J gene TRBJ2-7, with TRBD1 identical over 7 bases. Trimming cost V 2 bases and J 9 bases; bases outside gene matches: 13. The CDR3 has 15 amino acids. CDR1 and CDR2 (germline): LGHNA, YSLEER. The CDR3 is CASSQSVDRLKGQYF. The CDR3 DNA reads TGCGCCAGCAGCCAATCCGTGGACAGGCTTAAGGGGCAGTACTTC.

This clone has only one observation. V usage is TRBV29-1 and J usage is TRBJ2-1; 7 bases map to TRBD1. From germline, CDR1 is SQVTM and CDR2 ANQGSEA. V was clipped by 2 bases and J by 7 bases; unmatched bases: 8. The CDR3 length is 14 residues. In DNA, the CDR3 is TGCAGCGTTGAAAGGGGGCCAGGGGGAAATGAGCAGTTCTTC. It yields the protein CSVERGPGGNEQFF.

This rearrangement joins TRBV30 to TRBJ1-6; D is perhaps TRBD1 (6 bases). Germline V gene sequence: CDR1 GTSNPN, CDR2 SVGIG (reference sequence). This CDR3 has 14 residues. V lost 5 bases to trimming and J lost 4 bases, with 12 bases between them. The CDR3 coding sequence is TGTGCCTGGGGGGGCCCAGTATATAATTCACCCCTCCACTTT. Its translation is CAWGGPVYNSPLHF. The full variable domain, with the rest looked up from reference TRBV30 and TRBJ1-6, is SQTIHQWPATLVQPVGSPLSLECTVEGTSNPNLYWYRQAAGRGLQLLFYSVGIGQISSEVPQNLSASRPQDRQFILSSKKLLLSDSGFYLCAWGGPVYNSPLHFGNGTRLTVT.

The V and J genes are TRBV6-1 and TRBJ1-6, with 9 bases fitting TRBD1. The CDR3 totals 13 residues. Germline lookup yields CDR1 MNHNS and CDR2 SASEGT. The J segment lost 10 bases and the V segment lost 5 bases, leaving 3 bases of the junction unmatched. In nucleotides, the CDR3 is TGTGCCAGCAGTCGGGACAGGGAATCACCCCTCCACTTT. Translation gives CASSRDRESPLHF.

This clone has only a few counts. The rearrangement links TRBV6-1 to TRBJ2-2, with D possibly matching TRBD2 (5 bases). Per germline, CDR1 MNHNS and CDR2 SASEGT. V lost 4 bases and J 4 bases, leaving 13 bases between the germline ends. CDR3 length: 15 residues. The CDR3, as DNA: TGTGCCAGCAGTGGCCCCCCTCGGGGCACCGGGGAGCTGTTTTTT. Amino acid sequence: CASSGPPRGTGELFF.

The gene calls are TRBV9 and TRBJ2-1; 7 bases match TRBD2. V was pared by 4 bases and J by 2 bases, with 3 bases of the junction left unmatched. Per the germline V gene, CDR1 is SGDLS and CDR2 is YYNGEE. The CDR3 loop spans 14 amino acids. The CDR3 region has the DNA TGTGCCAGCAGCCGTGGGGGGGCCTACAATGAGCAGTTCTTC. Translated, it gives CASSRGGAYNEQFF.

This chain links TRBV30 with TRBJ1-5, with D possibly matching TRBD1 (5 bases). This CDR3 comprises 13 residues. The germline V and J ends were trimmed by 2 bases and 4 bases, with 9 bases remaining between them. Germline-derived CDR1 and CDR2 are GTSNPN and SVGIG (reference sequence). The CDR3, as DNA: TGTGCCTGGAGTCACGGGGGAAATCAGCCCCAGCATTTT. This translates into CAWSHGGNQPQHF.

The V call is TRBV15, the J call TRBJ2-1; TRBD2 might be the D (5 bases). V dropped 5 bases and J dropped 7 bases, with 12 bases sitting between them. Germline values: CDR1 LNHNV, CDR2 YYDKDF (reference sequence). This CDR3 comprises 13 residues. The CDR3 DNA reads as TGTGCCACCAGCCAAGATAGAGGGAATGAGCAGTTCTTC. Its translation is CATSQDRGNEQFF.

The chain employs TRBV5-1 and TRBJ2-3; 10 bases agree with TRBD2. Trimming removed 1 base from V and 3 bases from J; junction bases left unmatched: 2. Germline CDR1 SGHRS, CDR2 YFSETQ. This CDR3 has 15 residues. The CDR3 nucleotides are TGCGCCAGCAGCTTGAGCGGGAGGGGTACAGATACGCAGTATTTT. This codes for CASSLSGRGTDTQYF.

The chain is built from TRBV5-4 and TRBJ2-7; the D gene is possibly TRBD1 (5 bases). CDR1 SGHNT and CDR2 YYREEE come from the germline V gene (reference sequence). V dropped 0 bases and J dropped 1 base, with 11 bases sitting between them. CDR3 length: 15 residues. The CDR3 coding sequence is TGTGCCAGCAGCTTGGGACAGCAAACTTCCTACGAGCAGTACTTC. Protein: CASSLGQQTSYEQYF.

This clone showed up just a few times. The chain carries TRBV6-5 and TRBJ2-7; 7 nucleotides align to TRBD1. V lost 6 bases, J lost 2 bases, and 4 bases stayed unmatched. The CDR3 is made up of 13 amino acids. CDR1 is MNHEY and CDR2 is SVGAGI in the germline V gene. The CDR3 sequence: CASRIGQAYEQYF. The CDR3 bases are TGTGCCAGCAGGATAGGACAGGCCTACGAGCAGTACTTC.

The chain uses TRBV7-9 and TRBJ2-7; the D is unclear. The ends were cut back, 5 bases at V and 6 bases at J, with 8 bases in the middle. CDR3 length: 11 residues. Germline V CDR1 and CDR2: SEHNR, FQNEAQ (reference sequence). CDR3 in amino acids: CASSPQFEQYF. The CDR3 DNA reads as TGTGCCAGCAGCCCCCAATTCGAGCAGTACTTC.